This T cell receptor beta chain was recorded in a study of T cell changes during pregnancy in multiple sclerosis. Method: immunoSEQ multiplex PCR; TCRdb's copy keeps in-frame clones and lacks some. This table holds around 63,000 clones, 90% to 95% found once. Turning to this clone: A junction end diverges from the germline sequence, so it may reflect a read error.

The germline V gene has CDR1 SSHAT and CDR2 FNYEAQ (reference sequence). CDR3 length: 18 residues. The sequence was collected from a female donor in good health, enrolled as a control in a pregnancy study. The specimen comprised peripheral blood, sampled in the third trimester of pregnancy. The chain recombines TRBV7-7 with TRBJ2-3; TRBD2 might be the D (6 bases). The CDR3 coding sequence is TGTGCTAGCAGCTTACCTCCTTACCTCGCTAGGGAGGCAGATACGCAGTATTTT. Translated, it gives CASSLPPYLAREADTQYF.